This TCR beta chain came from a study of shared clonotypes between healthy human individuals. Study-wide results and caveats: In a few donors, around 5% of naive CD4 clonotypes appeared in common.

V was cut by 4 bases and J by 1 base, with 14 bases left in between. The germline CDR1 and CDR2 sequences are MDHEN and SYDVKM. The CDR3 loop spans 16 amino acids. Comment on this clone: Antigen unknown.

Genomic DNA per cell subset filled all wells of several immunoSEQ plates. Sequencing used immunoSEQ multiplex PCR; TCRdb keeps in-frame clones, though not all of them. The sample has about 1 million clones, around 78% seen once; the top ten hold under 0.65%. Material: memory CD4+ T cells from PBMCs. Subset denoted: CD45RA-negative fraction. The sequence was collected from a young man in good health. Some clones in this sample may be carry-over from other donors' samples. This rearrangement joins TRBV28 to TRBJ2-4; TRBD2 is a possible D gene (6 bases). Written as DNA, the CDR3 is TGTGCCAGCAGTTCCGGGGGAGAGGGGGCCAAAAACATTCAGTACTTC. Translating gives CASSSGGEGAKNIQYF.